This TCR beta chain was sequenced for a study of blood T cell repertoires in COVID-19 (TCRdb year 2020). About the investigation overall: Samples covering the acute and convalescent phases of COVID-19 were provided by collaborators in the United States, Italy and Spain. The dataset comprised deeply sampled blood TCRbeta repertoires from subjects exposed to, actively infected with, or recovered from COVID-19. The prospective study material was composed of cDNA or gDNA derived from T cells, B-cell-depleted T cells, or PBMCs. Where available, HLA class I and class II types were obtained from metadata supplied by the sample provider rather than from assay-based typing. A freely available public database, intended as a resource for researchers studying the immune response to SARS-CoV-2, is where the repertoires were released. Samples came from the ongoing ImmuneRACE study (first 160 participants) plus 1,254 subjects from 6 global collaborators. The sample metadata nearly always contained a de-identified subject ID, COVID-19 status, age in years and sex.

In the prospective study, participants were 18 to 89 years old, resided in fewer than 25 geographic areas of the United States, and were enrolled through a virtual design. In the prospective study, participants were assigned to cohorts based on the clinical history participants reported in a screening survey and a study questionnaire. For ImmuneRACE Cohort 3, a participant was defined as recovered based on two consecutive negative NP/OP PCR tests, clearance by a healthcare professional, or resolution of symptoms. In the prospective study, whole blood, serum and a nasopharyngeal or oropharyngeal swab were collected from each participant by mobile phlebotomists. Prospective study participants could optionally give additional blood draws and questionnaires over an approximately two-month period. Prospective study blood samples were shipped either frozen or at room temperature before DNA extraction.

This clone was seen just once. No antigen is known for it. Base qualities are not at hand, and no much larger clone is one base apart. TCRbeta CDR3 regions were amplified from genomic DNA using the immunoSEQ Assay, a bias-controlled multiplex PCR. Under the source paper's analysis protocol: The number of nucleated cells in each sample was estimated by amplification of reference gene primers within the assay. To quantify the absolute abundance of each unique TCRbeta CDR3 rearrangement, sequence reads were collapsed and filtered. Productive Simpson clonality was computed per sample as the square root of Simpson's diversity index over productive rearrangements. In TCRdb, the immuneACCESS table is reduced to in-frame sequences with V and J assigned. These tables do not hold every clone; where another copy was compared, an unresolved V gene accounts for under half, and the others remain unexplained. Clonal size and the V and J genes are those of that table, whereas D and trimming came from the DNA. The table for this sample lists around 300,000 clones; 75% to 95% of them were counted only once. 0.9% to 1.2% of the sample is taken by the ten largest.

Trimming at the junction amounts to 2 bases on V and 5 bases on J, and the germline ends lie 16 bases apart. CDR3 length: 16 amino acids, cysteine to phenylalanine. The kept DNA is CDR3 alone, 48 bases in frame from the first base. Based on the germline V gene (reference sequence), the CDR1 and CDR2 sequences are MNHEY and SMNVEV. The investigation overall reported the following: The amount of clinical and demographic metadata varied by source and participant and was provided uncurated.

The source is a young woman who had recovered from COVID-19. The V and J genes are TRBV27 and TRBJ2-1, with TRBD2 as a weak D call on 6 bases. Sequencing input: PBMCs or T cells enriched from blood (not recorded which). The CDR3 corresponds to CASSLNRGAGHNEQFF. The DNA is TGTGCCAGCAGTTTAAATCGGGGAGCGGGCCACAATGAGCAGTTCTTC.